This entry concerns a single T cell receptor (beta chain). Its antigen is currently unknown. Time point defined: blood 4 weeks post-SBRT, at nephrectomy. The treatment denotes: 15 Gy SBRT to primary tumor, nephrectomy 4 weeks later. Nephrectomy followed 15 Gy stereotactic body radiation by 4 weeks. Radiation-treated patients gave blood at baseline, week 2 and week 4. This record belongs to a study of radiation and T cells in renal cell carcinoma. The V end was cut by 6 bases, the J end by 7 bases, with 22 bases between. The length of the CDR3 is 15 residues. Germline lookup yields CDR1 LNHDA and CDR2 SQIVND (reference sequence). Whole-study findings and limits: Top tumor clonotypes rose in blood 2 weeks post-radiation, then contracted.

Method: immunoSEQ multiplex PCR; TCRdb's copy keeps in-frame clones and lacks some. The data hold tens of thousands of clones, with about 85% observed a single time. The chain carries TRBV19 and TRBJ2-7, with D perhaps matching TRBD1 (6 bases). The specimen was blood, collected from a patient whose treatment included radiotherapy and nephrectomy. The TCR sequence derives from a man aged 50-60 years with renal cell carcinoma. The CDR3 here is CASSPWARGSGEQYF. The CDR3, as DNA: TGTGCCAGTAGCCCTTGGGCCAGGGGTTCTGGGGAGCAGTACTTC.